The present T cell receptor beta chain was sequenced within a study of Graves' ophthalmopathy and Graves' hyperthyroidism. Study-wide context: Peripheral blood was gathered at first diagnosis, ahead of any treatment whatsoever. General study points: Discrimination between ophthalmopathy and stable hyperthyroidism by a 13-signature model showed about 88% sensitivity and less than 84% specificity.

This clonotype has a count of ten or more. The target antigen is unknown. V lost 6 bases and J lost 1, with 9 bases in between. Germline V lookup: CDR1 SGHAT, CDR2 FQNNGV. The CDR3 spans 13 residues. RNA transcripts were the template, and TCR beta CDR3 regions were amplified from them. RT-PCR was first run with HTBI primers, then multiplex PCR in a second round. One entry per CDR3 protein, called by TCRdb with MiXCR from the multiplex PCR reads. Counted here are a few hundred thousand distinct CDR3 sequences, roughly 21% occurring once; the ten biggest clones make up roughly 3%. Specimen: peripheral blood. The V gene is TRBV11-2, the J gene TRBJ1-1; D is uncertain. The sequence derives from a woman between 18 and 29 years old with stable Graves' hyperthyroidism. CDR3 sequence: CASRSTQNTEAFF. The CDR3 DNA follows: TGTGCCAGCAGGTCTACCCAGAACACTGAAGCTTTCTTT.